This entry lists 32 T cell receptor beta chains sequenced from one sample in a study of control samples from healthy donors and cancer patients. Data came from immunoSEQ multiplex PCR; TCRdb stores just in-frame clones and leaves some out. The table has 190,000 or so clones, 85% to 95% seen once. The sequenced sample consisted of blood. Receptor source: a man aged 18 to 30 in good health.

The gene calls are TRBV28 and TRBJ1-1; D possibly corresponds to TRBD1 (5 bases). This CDR3 is built from 14 residues. The germline CDR1 and CDR2 sequences are MDHEN and SYDVKM. Trimming took off 2 bases at V and 2 bases at J, with 9 bases between the two ends. CDR3: CASSLGQGNTEAFF. CDR3 nucleotide sequence: TGTGCCAGCAGTTTAGGGCAGGGTAACACTGAAGCTTTCTTT.

The chain recombines TRBV2 with TRBJ1-2, with TRBD1 matching over 8 bases. CDR1 and CDR2 from the germline V gene are SNHLY and FYNNEI. This CDR3 is built from 13 residues. Losses at the gene ends were 6 bases for V and 4 bases for J; bases not matched to a gene: 4. CDR3 bases: TGTGCCAGCAGCCCAGGGGGCATCTATGGCTACACCTTC. It codes for CASSPGGIYGYTF.

This clone was seen a single time. This chain connects TRBV27 to TRBJ2-1; tentatively, D is TRBD2 (5 bases). Germline V gives CDR1 MNHEY, CDR2 SMNVEV (reference sequence). The CDR3 loop spans 13 amino acids. The V end lost 5 bases, the J end lost 5 bases, and 10 bases lay between the germline ends. CDR3 region: CASSTKRHNEQFF. CDR3 sequence (DNA): TGTGCCAGCAGTACAAAGCGGCACAATGAGCAGTTCTTC.

The chain joins TRBV15 to TRBJ2-3; D could derive from TRBD1 or TRBD2 (7 bases each). Trimming left V 3 bases short and J 7 bases short, with 14 bases between. Germline assignment: CDR1 LNHNV and CDR2 YYDKDF (reference sequence). The CDR3 is made up of 14 amino acids. CDR3 sequence reads: CATSSPGGGNTQYF. In nucleotides, the CDR3 is TGTGCCACCAGCAGCCCAGGGGGGGGGAATACGCAGTATTTT. The variable domain in full, completed from reference TRBV15 and TRBJ2-3, reads DAMVIQNPRYQVTQFGKPVTLSCSQTLNHNVMYWYQQKSSQAPKLLFHYYDKDFNNEADTPDNFQSRRPNTSFCFLDIRSPGLGDTAMYLCATSSPGGGNTQYFGPGTRLTVL.

The gene calls are TRBV6-5 and TRBJ2-7; D unclear. Germline CDR1 MNHEY, CDR2 SVGAGI. V lost 0 bases and J 3 bases, leaving 9 bases between the germline ends. The CDR3 runs 14 residues. The CDR3 reads CASSYSGGDYEQYF. The CDR3 DNA reads TGTGCCAGCAGTTACTCGGGCGGAGACTACGAGCAGTACTTC.

The chain recombines TRBV3-1 (or the pseudogene TRBV3-2) with TRBJ2-1; 9 nucleotides align to TRBD1. The CDR3 totals 13 residues. CDR1 is LGHDT and CDR2 is YNNKEL in the germline V gene (reference sequence). V shed 4 bases, J shed 14 bases, and the junction held 9 bases outside the gene matches. CDR3: CASSRSGGQGEFF. In DNA form, the CDR3 reads TGTGCCAGCAGCCGCTCAGGGGGACAGGGCGAGTTCTTC.

The CDR3 is CASSVGQGADTQYF. The CDR3 DNA reads as TGTGCCAGCAGCGTAGGTCAGGGGGCAGATACGCAGTATTTT. The V gene is TRBV9, the J gene TRBJ2-3; TRBD1 matches 7 bases. CDR1 SGDLS and CDR2 YYNGEE come from the germline V gene. The V and J ends lost 0 bases and 4 bases, in that order; junction bases with no gene match: 2. The CDR3 is 14 amino acids.

V and J are TRBV2 and TRBJ2-1; 8 bases match TRBD2. Germline V lookup: CDR1 SNHLY, CDR2 FYNNEI. Losses at the gene ends were 3 bases for V and 6 bases for J; bases not matched to a gene: 7. The CDR3 spans 15 residues. The CDR3 reads CASSDRVAGSNEQFF. The CDR3 region has the DNA TGTGCCAGCAGTGACAGGGTAGCGGGGAGCAATGAGCAGTTCTTC.

The V and J genes are TRBV2 and TRBJ1-1; D is unclear. The CDR3 has 14 residues. V was pared by 4 bases and J by 0 bases, with 9 bases between. The V gene's germline CDR1 is SNHLY and CDR2 FYNNEI. CDR3 region: CASSVYSMNTEAFF. The CDR3 nucleotides read TGTGCCAGCAGTGTTTATTCGATGAACACTGAAGCTTTCTTT.

This sequence joins TRBV7-6 and TRBJ2-2, with TRBD2 matching over 12 bases. This CDR3 is 20 amino acids long. After removal of 5 bases from V and 3 bases from J, the junction contained 16 bases not matched to a gene. Germline V gives CDR1 SGHVS, CDR2 FNYEAQ. CDR3 DNA sequence: TGTGCCAGCAGCCCCGCTTTGCTAGCGGGGGGGCCGGGGGACACCGGGGAGCTGTTTTTT. Protein: CASSPALLAGGPGDTGELFF. The variable domain in full, with the rest retrieved from reference TRBV7-6 and TRBJ2-2, is GAGVSQSPRYKVTKRGQDVALRCDPISGHVSLYWYRQALGQGPEFLTYFNYEAQQDKSGLPNDRFSAERPEGSISTLTIQRTEQRDSAMYRCASSPALLAGGPGDTGELFFGEGSRLTVL.

The genes are TRBV9 and TRBJ2-2; 14 positions agree with TRBD2. CDR3 length equals 18 residues. Per the germline V gene, CDR1 is SGDLS and CDR2 is YYNGEE. Trimming removed 3 bases from V and 1 base from J; junction bases left unmatched: 5. The CDR3 coding sequence is TGTGCCAGCAGCGAGGGACTAGCGGGGGTACGGAACACCGGGGAGCTGTTTTTT. It is translated as CASSEGLAGVRNTGELFF.

The chain uses TRBV19 and TRBJ2-1; TRBD2 matches 11 bases. Germline loops: CDR1 LNHDA, CDR2 SQIVND (reference sequence). J gave up 3 bases and V 7 bases, and 2 bases lay outside the gene matches. The CDR3 spans 14 residues. DNA of the CDR3: TGTGCCAGTATGGGACTAGCGGACTACAATGAGCAGTTCTTC. This gives the protein CASMGLADYNEQFF.

V and J are TRBV9 and TRBJ1-2, with D possibly matching TRBD1 (5 bases). Trimming removed 3 bases from V and 2 bases from J, with 11 bases in between. Germline V gene sequence: CDR1 SGDLS, CDR2 YYNGEE. This CDR3 comprises 14 residues. As DNA, the CDR3 is TGTGCCAGCAGCGGCAAGGGGAGGAACTATGGCTACACCTTC. This sequence encodes CASSGKGRNYGYTF.

The chain links TRBV2 to TRBJ1-5, with TRBD1 as a possible D gene (6 bases). Germline V gene lookup returns CDR1 SNHLY and CDR2 FYNNEI. The CDR3 covers 13 residues. V lost 5 bases and J 4 bases, leaving 9 bases between the germline ends. The CDR3 sequence is CASSLDRNQPQHF. CDR3 nucleotides: TGTGCCAGCAGTCTGGACAGAAATCAGCCCCAGCATTTT.

This clone was recorded once. J is TRBJ1-1 and V is TRBV5-6; D gene uncertain. The length of the CDR3 is 14 residues. Germline CDR1 SGHDT, CDR2 YYEEEE. V gave up 0 bases and J gave up 1 base, with 7 bases separating them. The chain's CDR3 is CASSLGEWNTEAFF. The DNA of the CDR3 is TGTGCCAGCAGCTTGGGGGAATGGAACACTGAAGCTTTCTTT.

This clone has just a few counts. The J gene is TRBJ1-6, the V gene TRBV27, with D maybe TRBD1 (6 bases). V was cut by 8 bases and J by 7 bases, with 15 bases left in between. Germline CDR1 MNHEY, CDR2 SMNVEV (reference sequence). The length of the CDR3 is 14 residues. CDR3 bases: TGTGCCAGCTCCTACAGGGTGGAGAATTCACCCCTCCACTTT. This gives the protein CASSYRVENSPLHF.

CDR3 region: CASSSPSGQGITEAFF. The CDR3 coding sequence is TGTGCCAGCAGCTCCCCAAGCGGACAGGGGATCACTGAAGCTTTCTTT. The chain carries TRBV7-9 and TRBJ1-1; 9 nucleotides align to TRBD1. Per the germline V gene, CDR1 is SEHNR and CDR2 is FQNEAQ (reference sequence). The V and J ends lost 4 bases and 4 bases, in that order; junction bases with no gene match: 10. This CDR3 has 16 amino acids.

The CDR3 loop is CASRPSGGEQFF. CDR3 nucleotide sequence: TGTGCCAGCAGACCTAGCGGGGGGGAGCAGTTCTTC. V is TRBV28 and J is TRBJ2-1; 11 nucleotides agree with TRBD2. The CDR3 extends over 12 amino acids. Losses at the gene ends were 6 bases for V and 10 bases for J; bases not matched to a gene: 2. The germline gives CDR1 MDHEN, CDR2 SYDVKM.

As DNA, the CDR3 is TGTGCCAGTAAAGGGCAAGGGGTTTCACCCCTCCACTTT. This translates into CASKGQGVSPLHF. V is TRBV19 and J is TRBJ1-6; TRBD1 might be the D (5 bases). Germline V lookup: CDR1 LNHDA, CDR2 SQIVND (reference sequence). The CDR3 covers 13 residues. V lost 7 bases and J 9 bases, leaving 13 bases between the germline ends.

The chain uses TRBV2 and TRBJ1-3, with D hard to call. Germline values: CDR1 SNHLY, CDR2 FYNNEI. CDR3 length equals 17 residues. V was cut by 5 bases and J by 0 bases, with 17 bases left in between. The chain's CDR3 is CASSRTWTGSSGNTIYF. DNA for the CDR3: TGTGCCAGCAGTCGGACCTGGACCGGATCCTCTGGAAACACCATATATTTT.

The rearrangement links TRBV12-3 or TRBV12-4 to TRBJ2-4; TRBD1 aligns across 8 bases. V lost 6 bases and J lost 14; bases outside the gene matches: 9. CDR3 length: 12 amino acids. CDR3 nucleotide sequence: TGTGCCAGCAGACTTGCTTTGGGACAGGAGTACTTC. Translating it yields CASRLALGQEYF.

The chain carries TRBV9 and TRBJ2-3; D may be TRBD1 (5 bases). The germline CDR1 and CDR2 sequences are SGDLS and YYNGEE. Trimming pared 3 bases from V and 6 bases from J, leaving 17 bases between. This CDR3 contains 15 residues. CDR3: CASSALLVGADTQYF. CDR3 DNA sequence: TGTGCCAGCAGCGCTCTTCTCGTAGGGGCGGATACGCAGTATTTT.

The chain uses TRBV7-3 and TRBJ2-3; unclear D gene. The germline V gene has CDR1 SGHTA and CDR2 FQGTGA. Trimming cost V 5 bases and J 0 bases, with 12 bases left between them. The CDR3 runs 15 residues. CDR3 in amino acids: CASSPRPDSTDTQYF. CDR3 in DNA: TGTGCCAGCAGCCCGAGGCCGGATAGCACAGATACGCAGTATTTT.

The chain recombines TRBV12-3 or TRBV12-4 with TRBJ2-1; 11 bases are shared with TRBD1. The CDR3 spans 12 residues. V was pared by 8 bases and J by 9 bases, with 3 bases of the junction left unmatched. DNA for the CDR3: TGTGCCAGCCGGACAGGGGGCATTGAGCAGTTCTTC. It yields the protein CASRTGGIEQFF.

The rearrangement joins TRBV2 to TRBJ1-2; TRBD1 aligns across 9 bases. The CDR3 has 13 amino acids. Germline lookup yields CDR1 SNHLY and CDR2 FYNNEI. Losses at the gene ends were 7 bases for V and 4 bases for J; bases not matched to a gene: 4. The CDR3 nucleotides are TGTGCCAGCACGGGGGACAGGGCCTATGGCTACACCTTC. This gives the protein CASTGDRAYGYTF.

The chain is built from TRBV12-5 and TRBJ1-1; D call uncertain. This CDR3 comprises 11 residues. The V end was cut by 1 base, the J end by 8 bases, with 5 bases between. Germline lookup yields CDR1 LGHNT and CDR2 FRNRAP. CDR3 region: CASGLGMEAFF. CDR3 nucleotide sequence: TGTGCTAGTGGTTTGGGAATGGAAGCTTTCTTT.

The chain employs TRBV7-9 and TRBJ2-2, with D possibly called TRBD1 or TRBD2 (6 bases each). The germline CDR1 and CDR2 sequences are SEHNR and FQNEAQ (reference sequence). Trimming removed 5 bases at V and 1 base at J, with 11 bases between. This CDR3 region has 15 residues. CDR3 region: CASSPGAENTGELFF. CDR3 bases: TGTGCCAGCAGCCCGGGGGCCGAGAACACCGGGGAGCTGTTTTTT.

This chain links TRBV23-1 with TRBJ1-6; the match to TRBD1 covers 8 bases. TRBV23-1 is an open reading frame whose function is uncertain. The CDR3 extends over 15 amino acids. With 0 bases clipped from V and 9 bases from J, the junction kept 4 bases outside the gene matches. The CDR3 DNA reads TGCGCCAGCAGTCAATCGCAGGGGGCTGGTTCACCCCTCCACTTT. Encoded protein: CASSQSQGAGSPLHF.

This CDR3 is CASSLTDQGKLFF. The DNA for the CDR3 is TGTGCCAGCAGTCTGACGGATCAGGGGAAACTGTTTTTT. The chain has TRBV6-4 and TRBJ1-4; weak D call: TRBD1 (6 bases). Looked up from germline, CDR1 is MRHNA and CDR2 is SNTAGT. Trimming removed 5 bases at V and 11 bases at J, with 15 bases between. CDR3 length: 13 residues.

The chain links TRBV18 to TRBJ2-6, with a possible D match to TRBD2 (6 bases). CDR1 is KGHSH, CDR2 LQKENI, per germline. The length of the CDR3 is 16 residues. Trimming stripped 3 bases from V and 4 bases from J, with 13 bases between. The CDR3 DNA follows: TGTGCCAGCTCACCCCGGTCTAGCGACGGGGCCAACGTCCTGACTTTC. This encodes CASSPRSSDGANVLTF.

The rearrangement uses TRBV6-6 and TRBJ1-3; 7 bases map to TRBD1. The CDR3 has 14 residues. Germline V CDR1 and CDR2: MNHNY, SVGAGI (reference sequence). J was trimmed by 5 bases and V by 6 bases; bases with no gene match: 7. The CDR3 nucleotides are TGTGCCAGCAGACTGCCAGGGGGGAGAAACACCATATATTTT. The encoded protein is CASRLPGGRNTIYF.

This sequence joins TRBV12-1 and TRBJ2-1; TRBD1 was called by the table and not checked on the DNA. TRBV12-1 is labeled a pseudogene. CDR3 length: 13 residues. CDR3 loop: CASSLPGYNEQFF. CDR3 DNA: TGTGCCAGCAGCTTGCCAGGTTACAATGAGCAGTTCTTC.